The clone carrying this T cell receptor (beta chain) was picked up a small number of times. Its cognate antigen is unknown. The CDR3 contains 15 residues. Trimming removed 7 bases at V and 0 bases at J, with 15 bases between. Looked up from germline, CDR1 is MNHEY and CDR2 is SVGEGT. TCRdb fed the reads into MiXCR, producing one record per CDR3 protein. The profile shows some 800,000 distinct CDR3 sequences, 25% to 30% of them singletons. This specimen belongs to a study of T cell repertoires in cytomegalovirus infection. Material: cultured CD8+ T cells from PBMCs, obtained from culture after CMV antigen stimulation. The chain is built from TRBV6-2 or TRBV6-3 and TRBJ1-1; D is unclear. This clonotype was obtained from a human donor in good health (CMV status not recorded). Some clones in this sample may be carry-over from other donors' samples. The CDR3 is CASKTQWGLNTEAFF. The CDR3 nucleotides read TGTGCCAGCAAAACCCAGTGGGGTTTGAACACTGAAGCTTTCTTT.